This is a list of T cell receptor beta chains from one sample in a study of Ad26.COV2.S vaccination and SARS-CoV-2 variants. Repertoires were generated with immunoSEQ multiplex PCR, while TCRdb's copy carries only in-frame clones and drops some. This sample has about 500,000 clones, with around 89% found just once. Material: peripheral blood, obtained in a trial of Ad26.COV2.S vaccine versus placebo. The receptors originated from a person between 18 and 59 years old who received the Ad26.COV2.S COVID-19 vaccine or a placebo. The CDR3 runs from the conserved cysteine through the conserved F or W. The order of the fields is CDR3 protein, CDR3 DNA, D gene, V gene, J gene, clone size. The D gene is left open where the match is weak. A clone size is listed for some rows: how often the clone was seen (once, few, many), or a class if it is expanded.

CASRQGGYQPQHF	TGTGCCAGCAGGCAGGGCGGGTATCAGCCCCAGCATTTT	NA	TRBV6-5	TRBJ1-5	NA
CASSQDRDGYSPLHF	TGTGCCAGCAGCCAAGACAGGGACGGGTATTCACCCCTCCACTTT	NA	TRBV3-1/TRBV3-2	TRBJ1-6	few
CASSASGGAGIEQFF	TGCGCCAGCAGCGCTAGCGGGGGGGCCGGGATCGAGCAGTTCTTC	TRBD2	TRBV4-3	TRBJ2-1	NA
CASSLGGGIIIRHNEKLFF	TGTGCCAGCAGTCTGGGCGGGGGGATTATTATACGCCACAATGAAAAACTGTTTTTT	NA	TRBV2	TRBJ1-4	NA
CASSLGENTEAFF	TGCGCCAGCAGCTTAGGAGAGAACACTGAAGCTTTCTTT	NA	TRBV5-1	TRBJ1-1	NA
CASSRRGQESDEKLFF	TGTGCCAGCAGCCGGAGAGGACAGGAAAGCGATGAAAAACTGTTTTTT	TRBD1	TRBV11-1	TRBJ1-4	NA
CASSPPLGDYEQYF	TGTGCCAGCTCACCACCTCTGGGAGACTACGAGCAGTACTTC	NA	TRBV18	TRBJ2-7	NA
CAWNLWGNYGYTF	TGTGCCTGGAATCTATGGGGAAACTATGGCTACACCTTC	NA	TRBV30	TRBJ1-2	few
CASSTRIQVKPISTDTQYF	TGTGCCAGCTCCACCCGGATCCAGGTCAAACCCATTAGCACAGATACGCAGTATTTT	NA	TRBV18	TRBJ2-3	NA
CASSLAPTGASYEQYF	TGCGCCAGCAGTTTGGCCCCGACAGGAGCCTCTTACGAGCAGTACTTC	NA	TRBV5-1	TRBJ2-7	NA